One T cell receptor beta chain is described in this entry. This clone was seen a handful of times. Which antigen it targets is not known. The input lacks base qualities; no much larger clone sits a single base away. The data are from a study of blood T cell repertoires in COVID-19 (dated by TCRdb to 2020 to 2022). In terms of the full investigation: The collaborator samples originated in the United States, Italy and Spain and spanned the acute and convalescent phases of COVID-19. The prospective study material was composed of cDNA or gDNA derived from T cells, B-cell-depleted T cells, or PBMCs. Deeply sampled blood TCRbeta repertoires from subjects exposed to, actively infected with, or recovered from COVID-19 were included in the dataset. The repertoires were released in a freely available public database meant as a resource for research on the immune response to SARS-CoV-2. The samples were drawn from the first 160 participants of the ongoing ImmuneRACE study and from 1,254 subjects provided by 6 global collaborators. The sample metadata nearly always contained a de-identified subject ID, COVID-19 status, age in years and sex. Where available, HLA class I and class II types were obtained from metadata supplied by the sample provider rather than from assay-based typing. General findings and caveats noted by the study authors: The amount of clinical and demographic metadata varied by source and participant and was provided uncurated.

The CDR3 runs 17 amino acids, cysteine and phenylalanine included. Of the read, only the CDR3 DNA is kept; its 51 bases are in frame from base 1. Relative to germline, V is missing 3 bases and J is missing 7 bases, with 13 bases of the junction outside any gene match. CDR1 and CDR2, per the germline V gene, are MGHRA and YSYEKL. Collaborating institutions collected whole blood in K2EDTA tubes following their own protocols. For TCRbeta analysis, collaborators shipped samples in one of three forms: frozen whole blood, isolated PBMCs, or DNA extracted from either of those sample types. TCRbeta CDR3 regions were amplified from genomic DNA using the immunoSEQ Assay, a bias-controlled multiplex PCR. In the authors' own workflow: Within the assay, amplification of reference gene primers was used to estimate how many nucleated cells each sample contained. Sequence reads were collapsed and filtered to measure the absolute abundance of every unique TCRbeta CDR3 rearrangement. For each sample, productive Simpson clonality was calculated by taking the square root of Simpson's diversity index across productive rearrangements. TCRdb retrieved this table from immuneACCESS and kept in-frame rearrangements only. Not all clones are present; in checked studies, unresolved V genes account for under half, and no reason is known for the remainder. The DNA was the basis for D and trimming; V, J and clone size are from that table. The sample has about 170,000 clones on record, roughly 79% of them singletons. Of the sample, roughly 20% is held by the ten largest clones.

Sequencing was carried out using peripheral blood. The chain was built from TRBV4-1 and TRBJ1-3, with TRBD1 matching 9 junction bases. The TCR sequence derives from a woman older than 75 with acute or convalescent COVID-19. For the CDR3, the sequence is CASSQVTGGVGRNTIYF. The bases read TGCGCCAGCAGCCAGGTTACAGGGGGCGTCGGTAGGAACACCATATATTTT.